Each of the 19 T cell receptor beta chains below was sequenced from the same sample in a study of shared clonotypes between healthy human individuals. Some clones are missing from TCRdb's copy, which holds only in-frame ones; the method was immunoSEQ multiplex PCR. The sample includes around 430,000 clones, 79% of them seen just once. Sequences were obtained from PBMCs. These receptors all come from a woman aged 40 to 55 in good health. Some clones in this sample may be carry-over from other donors' samples.

The V gene is TRBV2, the J gene TRBJ2-2; TRBD2 aligns across 7 bases. Losses at the gene ends were 5 bases for V and 4 bases for J; bases not matched to a gene: 10. This CDR3 has 16 residues. Germline V gives CDR1 SNHLY, CDR2 FYNNEI. This chain's CDR3 is CASSPGLDRSTGELFF. The DNA for the CDR3 is TGTGCCAGCAGTCCCGGACTAGATCGGAGCACCGGGGAGCTGTTTTTT.

The J gene is TRBJ2-2, the V gene TRBV5-4; maybe TRBD1 (6 bases). The germline CDR1 and CDR2 sequences are SGHNT and YYREEE (reference sequence). Trimming cost V 4 bases and J 5 bases, with 9 bases left between them. The CDR3 runs 13 residues. The CDR3 DNA sequence: TGTGCCAGCAGCAAACAGGGTACCGGGGAGCTGTTTTTT. Amino acids: CASSKQGTGELFF. The entire variable domain, with the rest obtained from reference TRBV5-4 and TRBJ2-2, is as follows: ETGVTQSPTHLIKTRGQQVTLRCSSQSGHNTVSWYQQALGQGPQFIFQYYREEENGRGNFPPRFSGLQFPNYSSELNVNALELDDSALYLCASSKQGTGELFFGEGSRLTVL.

This clone was observed at least ten times. This same CDR3 is encoded by further DNA sequences in the sample. CDR3 in amino acids: CASSLGVSGANVLTF. Written as DNA, the CDR3 is TGTGCCAGCAGCTTGGGTGTCTCTGGGGCCAACGTCCTGACTTTC. The gene calls are TRBV5-6 and TRBJ2-6; D unclear. V was shortened by 0 bases and J by 0 bases, with 4 bases between the two germline ends. The CDR3 contains 15 residues. Per germline, CDR1 SGHDT and CDR2 YYEEEE.

The chain links TRBV10-2 to TRBJ2-3, with 9 bases that match TRBD2. Per the germline V gene, CDR1 is WSHSY and CDR2 is SAAADI. The CDR3 runs to 16 residues. The ends lost 7 bases at V and 2 bases at J; junction bases unmatched: 10. In DNA form, the CDR3 reads TGCGCCAGCAACCCCCTGACTAGCGGCTACACAGATACGCAGTATTTT. It specifies CASNPLTSGYTDTQYF.

The gene calls are TRBV18 and TRBJ2-7, with D tentatively TRBD1 or TRBD2 (5 bases each). V gave up 4 bases and J gave up 5 bases, with 18 bases separating them. CDR3 length equals 15 residues. Germline V CDR1 and CDR2: KGHSH, LQKENI. In DNA, the CDR3 is TGTGCCAGCTCACGCGTACCGGGGCAGGGCAACGAGCAGTACTTC. As protein: CASSRVPGQGNEQYF.

V is TRBV19 and J is TRBJ1-1; perhaps TRBD1 as D (6 bases). The germline V and J ends were trimmed by 0 bases and 0 bases, with 11 bases remaining between them. The CDR3 covers 16 residues. CDR1 LNHDA and CDR2 SQIVND come from the germline V gene (reference sequence). CDR3 DNA sequence: TGTGCCAGTAGTATAGATCCCACAGGGTTGAACACTGAAGCTTTCTTT. It yields the protein CASSIDPTGLNTEAFF.

The rearrangement uses TRBV7-2 and TRBJ1-5, with D perhaps matching TRBD1 (5 bases). The germline V gene has CDR1 SGHTA and CDR2 FQGNSA. This CDR3 is 13 amino acids long. V was trimmed by 3 bases and J by 4 bases, leaving 7 bases between them. CDR3 nucleotides: TGTGCCAGCAGCTTGACAGAAAATCAGCCCCAGCATTTT. Protein product: CASSLTENQPQHF.

The CDR3 loop reads CASSQDPKGFKRGSTDTQYF. CDR3 DNA: TGCGCCAGCAGCCAAGATCCGAAAGGGTTTAAGCGGGGAAGCACAGATACGCAGTATTTT. The chain uses TRBV4-1 and TRBJ2-3; 7 bases match TRBD2. The CDR3 is 20 amino acids. Per the germline V gene, CDR1 is MGHRA and CDR2 is YSYEKL. After removal of 0 bases from V and 0 bases from J, the junction contained 15 bases not matched to a gene.

The chain combines TRBV28 with TRBJ2-7, with 9 positions matching TRBD1. The CDR3 is 14 residues long. The germline V gene encodes CDR1 MDHEN and CDR2 SYDVKM. Germline trimming cut 6 bases from V and 2 bases from J; bases unmatched to any gene: 5. CDR3 nucleotide sequence: TGTGCCAGCAGAGAGGACAGGGGCACCTACGAGCAGTACTTC. Its translation: CASREDRGTYEQYF.

The J gene is TRBJ2-1, the V gene TRBV7-8, with 10 bases lining up with TRBD1. V lost 5 bases and J lost 7; bases outside the gene matches: 14. Germline loops: CDR1 SGHVS, CDR2 FQNEAQ. The CDR3 spans 17 residues. CDR3 nucleotides: TGTGCCAGCAGCCCAAGACAGGGGGCGGGTGTCTTAAATGAGCAGTTCTTC. This gives the protein CASSPRQGAGVLNEQFF.

This clone was seen only a few times. J is TRBJ1-1 and V is TRBV2, with TRBD1 matching 8 bases. The CDR3 length is 14 residues. The germline V gene has CDR1 SNHLY and CDR2 FYNNEI. The V segment lost 6 bases and the J segment 1 base; nucleotides outside the gene matches: 4. The chain's CDR3 is CASSLDRGNTEAFF. In DNA form, the CDR3 reads TGTGCCAGCAGCCTCGACAGGGGGAACACTGAAGCTTTCTTT.

The rearrangement uses TRBV18 and TRBJ1-2; 7 bases agree with TRBD1. Germline loops: CDR1 KGHSH, CDR2 LQKENI. The length of the CDR3 is 14 residues. V lost 6 bases and J lost 6; bases outside the gene matches: 10. The CDR3 coding sequence is TGTGCCAGCTCGCCTGCACAGGGGCCGGATGGCTACACCTTC. As protein: CASSPAQGPDGYTF. Using reference TRBV18 and TRBJ1-2 for the parts outside the CDR3, the full variable domain is NAGVMQNPRHLVRRRGQEARLRCSPMKGHSHVYWYRQLPEEGLKFMVYLQKENIIDESGMPKERFSAEFPKEGPSILRIQQVVRGDSAAYFCASSPAQGPDGYTFGSGTRLTVV.

The gene calls are TRBV15 and TRBJ2-5; no clear D. The CDR3 sequence is 13 residues long. The germline gives CDR1 LNHNV, CDR2 YYDKDF (reference sequence). Trimming took off 3 bases at V and 1 base at J, with 6 bases between the two ends. The CDR3 region has the DNA TGTGCCACCAGCAGGAGGCTCCAAGAGACCCAGTACTTC. This sequence encodes CATSRRLQETQYF.

This CDR3 is CASSEVPGNTIYF. CDR3 sequence (DNA): TGCGCCAGCAGTGAAGTACCGGGAAACACCATATATTTT. This chain uses TRBV10-1 with TRBJ1-3; D unresolved. The germline V gene encodes CDR1 WNHNN and CDR2 SYGVQD (reference sequence). This CDR3 region has 13 residues. V was trimmed by 3 bases and J by 4 bases, leaving 7 bases between them.

The gene calls are TRBV23-1 and TRBJ2-7, with 7 nucleotides matching TRBD1. TRBV23-1 is assigned to the ORF class and has an uncertain function. J was trimmed by 5 bases and V by 11 bases; bases with no gene match: 27. The CDR3 loop spans 18 amino acids. The CDR3 loop is CAFPFRDSFYQQIDEQYF. The CDR3 coding sequence is TGCGCCTTCCCCTTCCGGGACAGCTTTTACCAACAAATAGACGAGCAGTACTTC.

This clone was recorded once. The gene calls are TRBV4-1 and TRBJ2-3; maybe TRBD2 (6 bases). The CDR3 covers 19 residues. CDR1 and CDR2 (germline): MGHRA, YSYEKL. Trimming stripped 0 bases from V and 3 bases from J, with 22 bases between. CDR3 sequence reads: CASSQDPQLTRYNTDTQYF. CDR3 nucleotide sequence: TGCGCCAGCAGCCAAGATCCCCAATTGACTAGGTATAATACAGATACGCAGTATTTT.

V and J are TRBV7-9 and TRBJ1-2, with 12 bases matching TRBD1. This CDR3 spans 16 amino acids. CDR1 SEHNR and CDR2 FQNEAQ come from the germline V gene (reference sequence). Trimming at V came to 6 bases and at J to 8 bases, leaving 13 bases not matched to a gene. DNA of the CDR3: TGTGCCAGCAGTCATTTCCGGGGACAGGGGGCGCGAGGCTACACCTTC. This encodes CASSHFRGQGARGYTF.

This clone came up many times. The J gene is TRBJ2-7, the V gene TRBV4-2; D uncertain. The CDR3 covers 15 residues. The germline V gene encodes CDR1 LGHNA and CDR2 YNFKEQ. The V end lost 0 bases, the J end lost 2 bases, and 11 bases lay between the germline ends. Here the CDR3 reads CASSQEAEPPYEQYF. DNA of the CDR3: TGTGCCAGCAGCCAAGAGGCGGAGCCCCCCTACGAGCAGTACTTC.

This chain links TRBV28 with TRBJ1-1, with D perhaps TRBD1 (6 bases). CDR1 is MDHEN, CDR2 SYDVKM, per germline. The CDR3 consists of 15 residues. Deletions cut 4 bases from V and 5 bases from J, with 17 bases between. In nucleotides, the CDR3 is TGTGCCAGCAGTTCCGTCCGGGGGAGGGGGACTGAAGCTTTCTTT. Its protein product is CASSSVRGRGTEAFF.